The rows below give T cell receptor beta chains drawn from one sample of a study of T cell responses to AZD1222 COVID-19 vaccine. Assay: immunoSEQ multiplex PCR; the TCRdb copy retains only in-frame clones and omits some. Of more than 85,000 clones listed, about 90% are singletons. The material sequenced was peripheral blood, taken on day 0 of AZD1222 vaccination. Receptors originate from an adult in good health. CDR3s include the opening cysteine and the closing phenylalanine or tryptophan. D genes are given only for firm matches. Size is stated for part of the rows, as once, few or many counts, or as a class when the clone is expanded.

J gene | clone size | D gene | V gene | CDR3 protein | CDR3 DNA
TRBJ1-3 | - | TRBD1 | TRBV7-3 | CASSLSGDRAGNTIYF | TGTGCCAGCAGCTTAAGTGGGGACAGGGCTGGAAACACCATATATTTT
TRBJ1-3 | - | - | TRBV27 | CASSLGSGNTIYF | TGTGCCAGCAGTTTAGGGTCCGGAAACACCATATATTTT
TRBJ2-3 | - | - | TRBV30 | CAWSTGSDTQYF | TGTGCCTGGAGTACAGGGTCAGATACGCAGTATTTT
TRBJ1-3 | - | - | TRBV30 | CAWSVGRSPSGNTIYF | TGTGCCTGGAGTGTTGGGAGGTCCCCGTCTGGAAACACCATATATTTT
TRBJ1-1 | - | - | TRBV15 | CATGIRARTEAFF | TGTGCCACCGGTATCAGGGCACGCACTGAAGCTTTCTTT
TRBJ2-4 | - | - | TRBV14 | CASSQAPVRDIQYF | TGTGCCAGCAGCCAAGCCCCTGTCAGGGACATTCAGTACTTC
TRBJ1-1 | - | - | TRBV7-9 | CASSLVFGSRRTEAFF | TGTGCCAGCAGCTTAGTATTCGGGAGTAGGCGCACTGAAGCTTTCTTT
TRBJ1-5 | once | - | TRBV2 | CASTLGQGRQPQHF | TGTGCCAGCACCCTGGGCCAGGGGCGTCAGCCCCAGCATTTT
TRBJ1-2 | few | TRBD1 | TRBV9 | CASSDQGGYGYTF | TGTGCCAGCAGCGATCAGGGGGGCTATGGCTACACCTTC
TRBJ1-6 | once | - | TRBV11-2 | CASSLVVEPNSPLHF | TGTGCCAGCAGCTTAGTCGTGGAACCGAATTCACCCCTCCACTTT
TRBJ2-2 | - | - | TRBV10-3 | CATTGNTGELFF | TGTGCCACCACAGGGAACACCGGGGAGCTGTTTTTT
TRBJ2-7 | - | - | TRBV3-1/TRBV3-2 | CASSQISYEQYF | TGTGCCAGCAGCCAGATTTCCTACGAGCAGTACTTC
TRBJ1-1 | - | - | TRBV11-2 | CASSLVGGAWTEAFF | TGTGCCAGCAGCTTAGTAGGGGGGGCTTGGACTGAAGCTTTCTTT
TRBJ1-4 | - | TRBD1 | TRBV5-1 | CASSWAGTGGEKLFF | TGCGCCAGCAGCTGGGCCGGGACAGGGGGCGAAAAACTGTTTTTT
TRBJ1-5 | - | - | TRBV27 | CASSLYQPQHF | TGTGCCAGCAGTTTATATCAGCCCCAGCATTTT
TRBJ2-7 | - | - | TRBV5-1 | CASSSSYEQYF | TGCGCCAGCAGCAGCTCCTACGAGCAGTACTTC
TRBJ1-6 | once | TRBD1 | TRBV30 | CAWSVRGRGNSPLHF | TGTGCCTGGAGTGTACGAGGCAGGGGGAATTCACCCCTCCACTTT
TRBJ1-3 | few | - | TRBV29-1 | CSVELGGNTIYF | TGCAGCGTTGAACTTGGGGGGAACACCATATATTTT
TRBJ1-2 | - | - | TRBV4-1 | CASSPIVRRDPNYGYTF | TGCGCCAGCAGCCCCATCGTGCGCCGGGATCCTAACTATGGCTACACCTTC
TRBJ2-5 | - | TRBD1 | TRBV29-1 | CSVDGQGETQYF | TGCAGCGTTGATGGACAGGGTGAGACCCAGTACTTC
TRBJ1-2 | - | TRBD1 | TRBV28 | CASTPTGTGSVENYGYTF | TGTGCCAGCACCCCAACAGGGACAGGGAGTGTGGAAAACTATGGCTACACCTTC
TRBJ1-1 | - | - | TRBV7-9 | CASSFYQGGTEAFF | TGTGCCAGCAGCTTTTACCAAGGTGGCACTGAAGCTTTCTTT
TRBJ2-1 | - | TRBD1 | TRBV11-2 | CASSNRGKKENEQFF | TGTGCCAGCAGCAACAGGGGGAAGAAGGAGAATGAGCAGTTCTTC
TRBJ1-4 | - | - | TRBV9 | CASSRDGNEKLFF | TGTGCCAGCAGCCGGGACGGAAATGAAAAACTGTTTTTT
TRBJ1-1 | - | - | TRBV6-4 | CASSSGGENTEAFF | TGTGCCAGCAGTTCGGGGGGGGAAAACACTGAAGCTTTCTTT
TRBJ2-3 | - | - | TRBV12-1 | CASILCWAVTDTQYF | TGTGCCAGCATCCTCTGTTGGGCGGTCACAGATACGCAGTATTTT
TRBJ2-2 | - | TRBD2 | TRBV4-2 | CASSQEVPGLANTGELFF | TGTGCCAGCAGCCAGGAGGTCCCGGGACTAGCAAACACCGGGGAGCTGTTTTTT
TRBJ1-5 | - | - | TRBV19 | CASRRGVGSGNQPQHF | TGTGCCAGTAGGCGCGGGGTCGGGTCTGGCAATCAGCCCCAGCATTTT
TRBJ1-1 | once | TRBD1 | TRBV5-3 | CARSLRDRVVEAFF | TGTGCCAGAAGCTTGAGGGACAGAGTCGTTGAAGCTTTCTTT
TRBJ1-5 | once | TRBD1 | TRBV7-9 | CASSLGTGGFQPQHF | TGTGCCAGCAGCTTAGGGACAGGGGGGTTCCAGCCCCAGCATTTT
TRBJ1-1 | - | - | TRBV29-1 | CSDHGAFF | TGCAGCGATCACGGGGCTTTCTTT
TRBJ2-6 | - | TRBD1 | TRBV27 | CASSWRTGGSGANVLTF | TGTGCCAGCAGTTGGCGGACAGGGGGCTCTGGGGCCAACGTCCTGACTTTC
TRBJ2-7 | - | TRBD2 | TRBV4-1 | CASSPPSGTYEQYF | TGCGCCAGCAGCCCCCCTAGCGGAACCTACGAGCAGTACTTC
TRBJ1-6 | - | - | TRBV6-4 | CASSDKDVLSNSPLHF | TGTGCCAGCAGTGATAAGGACGTTCTATCAAATTCACCCCTCCACTTT
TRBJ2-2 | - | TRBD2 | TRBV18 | CASEAGTSGVNTGELFF | TGTGCCTCTGAGGCGGGCACTAGCGGGGTGAACACCGGGGAGCTGTTTTTT
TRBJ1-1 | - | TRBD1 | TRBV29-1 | CSVLRDRDISTEAFF | TGCAGCGTTCTCCGGGACAGGGATATTAGTACTGAAGCTTTCTTT
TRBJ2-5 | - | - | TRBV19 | CASSIKRDQETQYF | TGTGCCAGTAGTATTAAGCGGGACCAAGAGACCCAGTACTTC
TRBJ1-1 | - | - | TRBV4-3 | CASSQVSRMDMNTEAFF | TGCGCCAGCAGCCAAGTCAGTCGTATGGACATGAACACTGAAGCTTTCTTT
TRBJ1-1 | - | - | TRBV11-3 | CASSAGAGENTEAFF | TGTGCCAGCAGTGCCGGGGCAGGTGAGAACACTGAAGCTTTCTTT
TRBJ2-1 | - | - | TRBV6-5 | CASSPWHFYNEQFF | TGTGCCAGCAGCCCGTGGCATTTTTACAATGAGCAGTTCTTC
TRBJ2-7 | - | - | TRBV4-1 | CASSQVRVHEQYF | TGCGCCAGCAGCCAAGTCAGGGTTCACGAGCAGTACTTC
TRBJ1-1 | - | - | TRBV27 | CASSTTRNTEAFF | TGTGCCAGCAGCACCACGAGGAACACTGAAGCTTTCTTT
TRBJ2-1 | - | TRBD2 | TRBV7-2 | CASSSLAGKVGEQFF | TGTGCCAGCAGCTCCCTAGCGGGAAAGGTAGGAGAGCAGTTCTTC
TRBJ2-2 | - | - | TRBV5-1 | CASSLGLPIGELFF | TGCGCCAGCAGCTTAGGGTTGCCCATCGGGGAGCTGTTTTTT
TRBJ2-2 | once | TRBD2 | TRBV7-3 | CASSFLAGHTGELFF | TGTGCCAGCAGCTTCCTAGCGGGACACACCGGGGAGCTGTTTTTT
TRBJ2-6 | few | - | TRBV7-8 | CASSLLGGGSGANVLTF | TGTGCCAGCAGCTTACTTGGGGGCGGCTCTGGGGCCAACGTCCTGACTTTC
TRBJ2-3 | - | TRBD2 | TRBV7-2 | CASSSERGGWDTQYF | TGTGCCAGCAGCTCAGAGCGGGGGGGCTGGGATACGCAGTATTTT
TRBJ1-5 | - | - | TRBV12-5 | CASGFPAGGYDQPQHF | TGTGCTAGTGGCTTCCCTGCCGGGGGATACGATCAGCCCCAGCATTTT
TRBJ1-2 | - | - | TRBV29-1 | CSVEYGYGYTF | TGCAGCGTTGAGTATGGCTATGGCTACACCTTC
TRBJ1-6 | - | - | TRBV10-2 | CASSEDPVSPLHF | TGCGCCAGCAGTGAGGACCCAGTTTCACCCCTCCACTTT
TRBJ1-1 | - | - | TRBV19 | CASTPRGGTEAFF | TGTGCCAGTACCCCACGGGGGGGAACTGAAGCTTTCTTT
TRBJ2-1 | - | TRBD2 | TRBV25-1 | CASSLHPGTSDYNEQFF | TGTGCCAGCAGTCTTCACCCCGGGACTAGCGACTACAATGAGCAGTTCTTC
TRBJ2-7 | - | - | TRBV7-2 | CASSLAPGRSYEQYF | TGTGCCAGCAGCTTAGCGCCGGGCCGATCCTACGAGCAGTACTTC
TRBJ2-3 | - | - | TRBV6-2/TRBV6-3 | CASSYSDTDTQYF | TGTGCCAGCAGTTACTCTGACACAGATACGCAGTATTTT
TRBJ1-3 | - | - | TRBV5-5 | CASSLPQESKVAGNTIYF | TGTGCCAGCAGCTTGCCTCAGGAATCAAAGGTGGCGGGAAACACCATATATTTT
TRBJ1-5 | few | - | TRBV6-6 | CASRNQQNSNQPQHF | TGTGCCAGCAGGAATCAGCAAAATAGCAATCAGCCCCAGCATTTT
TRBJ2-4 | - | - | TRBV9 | CASSVSTGIDKNIQYF | TGTGCCAGCAGCGTATCTACAGGGATAGATAAAAACATTCAGTACTTC
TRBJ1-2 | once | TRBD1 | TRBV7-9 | CASSPGQENGYTF | TGTGCCAGCAGCCCCGGACAGGAGAATGGCTACACCTTC